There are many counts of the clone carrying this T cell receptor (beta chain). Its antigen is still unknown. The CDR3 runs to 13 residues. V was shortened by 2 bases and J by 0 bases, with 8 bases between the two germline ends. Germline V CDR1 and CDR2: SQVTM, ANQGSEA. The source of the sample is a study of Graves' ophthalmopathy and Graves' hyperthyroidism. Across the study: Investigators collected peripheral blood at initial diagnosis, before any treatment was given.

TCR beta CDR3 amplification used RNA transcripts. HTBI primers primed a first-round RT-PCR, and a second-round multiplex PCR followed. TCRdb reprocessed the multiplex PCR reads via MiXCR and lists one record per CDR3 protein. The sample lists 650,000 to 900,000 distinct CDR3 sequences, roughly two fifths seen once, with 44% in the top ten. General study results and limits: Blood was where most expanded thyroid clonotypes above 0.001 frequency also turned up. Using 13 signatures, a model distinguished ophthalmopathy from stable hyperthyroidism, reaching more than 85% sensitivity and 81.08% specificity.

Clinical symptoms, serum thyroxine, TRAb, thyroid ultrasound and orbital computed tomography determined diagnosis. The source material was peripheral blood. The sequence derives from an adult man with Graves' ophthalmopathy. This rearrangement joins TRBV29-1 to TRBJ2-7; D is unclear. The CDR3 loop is CSVETYSSYEQYF. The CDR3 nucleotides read TGCAGCGTTGAAACTTATAGCTCCTACGAGCAGTACTTC.